These 6 T cell receptor beta chains were sequenced from one sample in a study of cytomegalovirus exposure and HLA in healthy donors. The study ran its PCR with 60 Vbeta and 13 Jbeta primers. The repertoire was sequenced with immunoSEQ multiplex PCR; TCRdb's copy has only in-frame clones and lacks some. Seen here are about 98,000 clones, 75% to 80% observed once, and the top ten hold roughly 9.1%. The sample taken for sequencing was PBMCs. The receptor set was obtained from a male donor in good health and CMV-seropositive.

V and J are TRBV5-1 and TRBJ1-2, with a weak D call TRBD1 (5 bases). V was shortened by 1 base and J by 0 bases, with 13 bases between the two germline ends. There are 16 residues in the CDR3. CDR1 SGHRS and CDR2 YFSETQ come from the germline V gene. The CDR3 coding sequence is TGCGCCAGCAGCTTGTGGGGGGGGAGTTCTAACTATGGCTACACCTTC. Amino acid sequence: CASSLWGGSSNYGYTF.

V usage is TRBV23-1 and J usage is TRBJ2-7, with unresolved D. TRBV23-1 is an ORF, and what it does is uncertain. There are 15 residues in the CDR3. Trimming removed 2 bases from V and 4 bases from J, with 15 bases in between. The CDR3 bases are TGCGCCAGCAGTCAACGCCGCGGTAGCTTTTACGAGCAGTACTTC. The encoded protein is CASSQRRGSFYEQYF.

The chain uses TRBV5-1 and TRBJ2-5; 15 bases align to TRBD2. This CDR3 contains 17 residues. V trimming: 4 bases; J trimming: 2 bases; junction bases outside the gene matches: 6. Germline V gene lookup returns CDR1 SGHRS and CDR2 YFSETQ. CDR3 amino acids: CASSTRTSGRGQETQYF. The CDR3 DNA sequence: TGCGCCAGCAGCACCCGGACTAGCGGGAGGGGTCAAGAGACCCAGTACTTC.

V usage is TRBV14 and J usage is TRBJ2-7, with TRBD1 matching over 8 bases. Trimming took 3 bases from V and 7 from J; bases not matched to a gene: 14. Germline CDR1 reads SGHDN; CDR2 reads FVKESK. The CDR3 length is 16 residues. The CDR3 sequence: CASSQLLGQGDGEQYF. Here the CDR3 DNA reads TGTGCCAGCAGCCAGTTACTTGGACAGGGAGACGGAGAGCAGTACTTC.

This sequence joins TRBV7-8 and TRBJ2-4; 8 bases line up with TRBD2. The J segment lost 8 bases and the V segment lost 1 base, leaving 4 bases of the junction unmatched. The CDR3 is made up of 14 amino acids. Germline V CDR1 and CDR2: SGHVS, FQNEAQ. Here the CDR3 DNA reads TGTGCCAGCAGCTTAGGGACGGGGGGGTACATTCAGTACTTC. Encoded protein: CASSLGTGGYIQYF.

This clone came up a few times. The chain employs TRBV5-1 and TRBJ1-4; D is unclear. The V end lost 4 bases, the J end lost 4 bases, and 14 bases lay between the germline ends. Per germline, CDR1 SGHRS and CDR2 YFSETQ. The length of the CDR3 is 15 residues. The CDR3 region is CASSPRVGDNEKLFF. The CDR3 nucleotides read TGCGCCAGCAGCCCCCGGGTGGGTGATAATGAAAAACTGTTTTTT.